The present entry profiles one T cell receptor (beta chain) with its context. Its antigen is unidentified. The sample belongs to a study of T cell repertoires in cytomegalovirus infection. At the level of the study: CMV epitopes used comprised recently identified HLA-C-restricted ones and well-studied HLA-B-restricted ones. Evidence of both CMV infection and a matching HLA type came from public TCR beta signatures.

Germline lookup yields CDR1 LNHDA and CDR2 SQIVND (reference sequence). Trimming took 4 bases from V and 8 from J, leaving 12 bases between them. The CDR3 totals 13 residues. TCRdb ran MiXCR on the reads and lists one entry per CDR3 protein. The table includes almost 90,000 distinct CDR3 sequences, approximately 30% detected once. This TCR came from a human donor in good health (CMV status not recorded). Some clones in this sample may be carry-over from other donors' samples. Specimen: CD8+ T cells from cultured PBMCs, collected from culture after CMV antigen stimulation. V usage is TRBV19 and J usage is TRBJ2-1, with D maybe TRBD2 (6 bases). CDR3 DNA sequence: TGTGCCAGTAGTACCTACGGAGGGGATGAGCAGTTCTTC. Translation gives CASSTYGGDEQFF.